The 18 T cell receptor beta chains in this list originate from one sample, sequenced in a study of metastatic and nonmetastatic thyroid tumors. TCRdb re-clonotyped the PCR reads via MiXCR. In the table there are tens of thousands of clones, around 10% of which are singletons. The entire patient cohort was treatment-naive prior to thyroid surgery. The sequenced material came from blood. The origin of the receptors is a male donor with papillary thyroid cancer or a benign thyroid nodule (not recorded which). Some clones in this sample may be carry-over from other donors' samples.

This clone was detected many times. This chain joins TRBV9 and TRBJ2-1, with no clear D. Germline V CDR1 and CDR2: SGDLS, YYNGEE. The CDR3 consists of 15 residues. The V end lost 2 bases, the J end lost 2 bases, and 11 bases lay between the germline ends. As DNA, the CDR3 is TGTGCCAGCAGCGTTAGCCTGACGACCTACAATGAGCAGTTCTTC. The encoded protein is CASSVSLTTYNEQFF.

The table lists this clone with a few counts. Other DNA variants within this sample encode the same CDR3. The J gene is TRBJ2-4, the V gene TRBV7-2; TRBD2 aligns across 10 bases. V trimming: 2 bases; J trimming: 8 bases; junction bases outside the gene matches: 6. The V gene's germline CDR1 is SGHTA and CDR2 FQGNSA. This CDR3 is 15 amino acids long. CDR3 nucleotide sequence: TGTGCCAGCAGCTTAAGGCCTAGCGGGAGTCACATTCAGTACTTC. Translation gives CASSLRPSGSHIQYF.

In its sample, this clone was seen many times. This rearrangement joins TRBV7-9 to TRBJ2-7; D unresolved. The CDR3 totals 14 residues. The germline V and J ends were trimmed by 2 bases and 6 bases, with 14 bases remaining between them. Germline CDR1 SEHNR, CDR2 FQNEAQ (reference sequence). The CDR3 reads CASSLSLTQAEQYF. The CDR3 region has the DNA TGTGCCAGCAGCTTATCCCTGACGCAGGCCGAGCAGTACTTC.

In this sample, this clone turned up many times. The chain employs TRBV7-6 and TRBJ1-2; a possible D gene is TRBD1 (6 bases). Germline assignment: CDR1 SGHVS and CDR2 FNYEAQ. The CDR3 spans 17 residues. Trimming removed 1 base from V and 8 bases from J, with 23 bases in between. The CDR3 bases are TGTGCCAGCAGCTTAGAAGAGCCCGGGCGTAGGGGGAGCGGCTACACCTTC. It encodes CASSLEEPGRRGSGYTF. The full variable domain, rest sourced from reference TRBV7-6 and TRBJ1-2, is GAGVSQSPRYKVTKRGQDVALRCDPISGHVSLYWYRQALGQGPEFLTYFNYEAQQDKSGLPNDRFSAERPEGSISTLTIQRTEQRDSAMYRCASSLEEPGRRGSGYTFGSGTRLTVV.

This clone came up many times. This chain connects TRBV5-1 to TRBJ2-5; a possible D gene is TRBD1 (5 bases). This CDR3 has 14 amino acids. CDR1 and CDR2 (germline): SGHRS, YFSETQ. With 0 bases removed from V and 4 bases from J, the gap between germline ends came to 10 bases. The CDR3 DNA reads TGCGCCAGCAGCTTGGAGGGCCAGGGAGAGACCCAGTACTTC. The encoded protein is CASSLEGQGETQYF.

To note about this clone: With a much larger clone just one base away, this may be a read error. This chain links TRBV7-9 with TRBJ2-5; 7 bases line up with TRBD2. CDR1 and CDR2 (germline): SEHNR, FQNEAQ (reference sequence). The CDR3 has 14 residues. J was trimmed by 2 bases and V by 7 bases; bases with no gene match: 7. CDR3 DNA sequence: TGTGCCAGCATTCATCTGGGACTACAAGAGACCCAGTACTTC. Its translation is CASIHLGLQETQYF.

By its share, this clone is medium-sized (0.01 to 0.1%). This chain joins TRBV6-2 or TRBV6-3 and TRBJ2-7, with no clear D. Germline V gives CDR1 MNHEY, CDR2 SVGEGT. The CDR3 consists of 13 residues. V was clipped by 6 bases and J by 5 bases, with 14 bases between them. The CDR3 protein is CASSPLETHEQYF. Here the CDR3 DNA reads TGTGCCAGCAGCCCCCTGGAGACCCACGAGCAGTACTTC.

In its sample, this clone was seen many times. The chain couples TRBV12-3 or TRBV12-4 to TRBJ2-5, with 9 positions matching TRBD2. V gave up 6 bases and J gave up 5 bases; unmatched junction bases: 7. This CDR3 comprises 14 residues. The chain's CDR3 is CASRWREGLETQYF. The CDR3 coding sequence is TGTGCCAGCAGATGGCGGGAGGGTTTGGAGACCCAGTACTTC.

This clone was observed at least ten times. A much larger clonotype is one base distant, so this may be a read error. Other nucleotide sequences in the sample specify the same CDR3. The rearrangement uses TRBV28 and TRBJ1-1; D uncertain. Germline loops: CDR1 MDHEN, CDR2 SYDVKM. The CDR3 sequence is 15 residues long. Trimming cost V 3 bases and J 1 base, with 12 bases left between them. The CDR3 coding sequence is TGTGCCAGCAGTTTTCCCGAGGGAACGAACACTGAAGCTTTCTTT. The encoded protein is CASSFPEGTNTEAFF.

This clone was counted at least ten times. The chain couples TRBV27 to TRBJ2-3; TRBD1 aligns across 8 bases. This CDR3 is built from 16 residues. CDR1 is MNHEY and CDR2 is SMNVEV in the germline V gene (reference sequence). The V and J ends lost 6 bases and 2 bases, in that order; junction bases with no gene match: 10. The CDR3 nucleotides are TGTGCCAGCAGCCCTGAAGGGACAGGATACACAGATACGCAGTATTTT. It translates to CASSPEGTGYTDTQYF.

This clone was detected ten times or more. V usage is TRBV13 and J usage is TRBJ2-3; 11 nucleotides line up with TRBD2. The germline gives CDR1 PRHDT, CDR2 FYEKMQ (reference sequence). V gave up 0 bases and J gave up 0 bases; unmatched junction bases: 8. The CDR3 extends over 19 amino acids. The CDR3 is CASSLGRIAGGPSTDTQYF. The CDR3 DNA reads TGTGCCAGCAGCTTAGGCCGAATAGCGGGAGGGCCAAGCACAGATACGCAGTATTTT.

There are a few counts of this clone. One end of the junction is discordant with germline, which a read error may explain. The chain joins TRBV15 to TRBJ2-7; 9 bases match TRBD1. Germline assignment: CDR1 LNHNV and CDR2 YYDKDF (reference sequence). The CDR3 is made up of 14 amino acids. The CDR3 DNA reads as TGTGCCACCAGCGGGGACAGGGTAACTTGGGAGCAATACTTC. Translation gives CATSGDRVTWEQYF. The full variable domain, its missing parts supplied by reference TRBV15 and TRBJ2-7, is DAMVIQNPRYQVTQFGKPVTLSCSQTLNHNVMYWYQQKSSQAPKLLFHYYDKDFNNEADTPDNFQSRRPNTSFCFLDIRSPGLGDTAMYLCATSGDRVTWEQYFGPGTRLTVT.

About this clone itself: This may be a read error, as it is one base from a much larger clone. The genes are TRBV4-1 and TRBJ2-3; no definite D call. This CDR3 has 16 residues. Per germline, CDR1 MGHRA and CDR2 YSYEKL. In DNA, the CDR3 is TGCGCCATCAGCCAAGGTATCCCAGGTAGCAGGGATACGCAGTATTTT. Translation gives CAISQGIPGSRDTQYF.

This clone was seen a few times. A read error may be the cause here, since a much bigger clone is one base away. The chain carries TRBV15 and TRBJ2-1, with 8 bases lining up with TRBD2. The V segment lost 9 bases and the J segment 3 bases; nucleotides outside the gene matches: 13. This CDR3 is built from 16 residues. Germline CDR1 LNHNV, CDR2 YYDKDF (reference sequence). CDR3 sequence reads: CATAGGISEDYNEQFF. CDR3 bases: TGTGCCACTGCGGGGGGCATATCGGAAGACTACAATGAGCAGTTCTTC. The whole variable domain, filled in from reference TRBV15 and TRBJ2-1, reads DAMVIQNPRYQVTQFGKPVTLSCSQTLNHNVMYWYQQKSSQAPKLLFHYYDKDFNNEADTPDNFQSRRPNTSFCFLDIRSPGLGDTAMYLCATAGGISEDYNEQFFGPGTRLTVL.

V usage is TRBV6-6 and J usage is TRBJ2-3; the D is unclear. V was trimmed by 0 bases and J by 7 bases, leaving 26 bases between them. CDR1 is MNHNY, CDR2 SVGAGI, per germline (reference sequence). The CDR3 totals 19 residues. CDR3 in amino acids: CASSYSPVTGPFISNTQYF. The CDR3 DNA reads as TGTGCCAGCAGTTACTCCCCCGTGACCGGTCCTTTCATATCAAATACGCAGTATTTT.

Many counts were recorded for this clone. J is TRBJ2-5 and V is TRBV28; a possible D gene is TRBD2 (5 bases). The germline CDR1 and CDR2 sequences are MDHEN and SYDVKM. This CDR3 has 13 residues. The ends were cut back, 6 bases at V and 5 bases at J, with 13 bases in the middle. Written as DNA, the CDR3 is TGTGCCAGCAGCCTAACAACGGGGGAGACCCAGTACTTC. It specifies CASSLTTGETQYF.

In this sample, this clone turned up many times. The V and J genes are TRBV7-2 and TRBJ1-2; D gene uncertain. The CDR3 contains 14 residues. Germline CDR1 is SGHTA and CDR2 is FQGNSA. The germline V and J ends were trimmed by 6 bases and 4 bases, with 15 bases remaining between them. CDR3 in DNA: TGTGCCAGCAGTGCCGGGAGGGAGGTCTATGGCTACACCTTC. It yields the protein CASSAGREVYGYTF.

This clone was seen repeatedly, ten times or more. The gene calls are TRBV10-3 and TRBJ2-1; 7 nucleotides align to TRBD1. Germline assignment: CDR1 ENHRY and CDR2 SYGVKD. The CDR3 has 14 amino acids. V shed 7 bases and J 3 bases; nucleotides not matched to a gene: 6. The CDR3 DNA follows: TGTGCCATCAACCGACAGGGTGTCTACAATGAGCAGTTCTTC. As protein: CAINRQGVYNEQFF.